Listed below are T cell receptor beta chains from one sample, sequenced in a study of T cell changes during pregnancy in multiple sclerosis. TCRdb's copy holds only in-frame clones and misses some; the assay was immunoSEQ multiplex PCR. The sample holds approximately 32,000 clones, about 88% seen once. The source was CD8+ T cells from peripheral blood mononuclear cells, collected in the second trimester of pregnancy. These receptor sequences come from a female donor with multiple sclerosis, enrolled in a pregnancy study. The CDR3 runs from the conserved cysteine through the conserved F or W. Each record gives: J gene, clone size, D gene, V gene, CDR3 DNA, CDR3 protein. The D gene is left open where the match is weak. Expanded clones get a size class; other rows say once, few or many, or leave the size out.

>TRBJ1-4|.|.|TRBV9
TGTGCCAGCAGCGTGGGGGGGACAACTAATGAAAAACTGTTTTTT
CASSVGGTTNEKLFF
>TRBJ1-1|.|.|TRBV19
TGTGCCAGTAGTATACCCCGCCGGGCTGAAGCTTTCTTT
CASSIPRRAEAFF
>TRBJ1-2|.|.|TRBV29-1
TGCAGCGTTGAGACTCCACCTTGGGGACAACCTGTGGATGGCTACACCTTC
CSVETPPWGQPVDGYTF
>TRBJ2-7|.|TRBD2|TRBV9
TGTGCCAGCAGCGTCGAAGAGGGAGGGGCCTACGAGCAGTACTTC
CASSVEEGGAYEQYF
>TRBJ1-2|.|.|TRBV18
TGTGCCAGCTCACCCGCATCTTCAGACAGATATAACTATGGCTACACCTTC
CASSPASSDRYNYGYTF
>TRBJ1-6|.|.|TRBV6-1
TGTGCCACGGCGAGGGGGGGTCAGAATTCACCCCTCCACTTT
CATARGGQNSPLHF
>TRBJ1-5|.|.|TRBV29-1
TGCAGCGTTGAAGACGGGACAAATGAGCCCCAGCATTTT
CSVEDGTNEPQHF
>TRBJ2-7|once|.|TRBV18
TGTGCCAGCTCACCACCCTATGACTCCTACGAGCAGTACTTC
CASSPPYDSYEQYF
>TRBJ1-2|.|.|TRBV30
TGTGCCTGGAGTGAAGGAGCTAACTATGGCTACACCTTC
CAWSEGANYGYTF
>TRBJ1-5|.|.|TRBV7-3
TGTGCCAGCAGCCCCGGACATTATAGCAATCAGCCCCAGCATTTT
CASSPGHYSNQPQHF
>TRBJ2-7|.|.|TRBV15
TGTGCCACCGGCCCAGGGACTGAGAGCTACGAGCAGTACTTC
CATGPGTESYEQYF
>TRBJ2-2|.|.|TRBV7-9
TGTGCCTGCCAGGGGGGCACCGGGGAGCTGTTTTTT
CACQGGTGELFF
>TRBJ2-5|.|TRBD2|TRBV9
TGTGCCAGCAGCTTAGGACTAGCGGGAGCTGGCGAGACCCAGTACTTC
CASSLGLAGAGETQYF
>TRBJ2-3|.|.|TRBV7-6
TGTGCCAGCAGCTTAATTCCGGGAGCCGGTGGTTCCACAGATACGCAGTATTTT
CASSLIPGAGGSTDTQYF
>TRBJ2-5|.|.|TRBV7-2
TGTGCCAGCAGCATCGGGGCAGGGAGGTTGCAAGAGACCCAGTACTTC
CASSIGAGRLQETQYF
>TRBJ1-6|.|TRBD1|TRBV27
TGTGCCAGCAGTCCACAGGACAGGGCGACCTCACCCCTCCACTTT
CASSPQDRATSPLHF
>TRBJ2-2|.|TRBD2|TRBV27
TGTGCCAGCAGTCCGGGACTAGCGGGAGTTTGGAACACCGGGGAGCTGTTTTTT
CASSPGLAGVWNTGELFF
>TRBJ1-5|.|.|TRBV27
TGTGCCAGCAGTTCGACGGGGGAGAGCAATCAGCCCCAGCATTTT
CASSSTGESNQPQHF
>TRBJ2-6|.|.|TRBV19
TGTGCCAGTAGTATGTCCAGTTCTGGGGCCAACGTCCTGACTTTC
CASSMSSSGANVLTF
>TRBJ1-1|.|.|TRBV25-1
TGTGCCAGCAGTACGTTAGGAGAGAACACTGAAGCTTTCTTT
CASSTLGENTEAFF
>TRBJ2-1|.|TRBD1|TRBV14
TGTGCCAGCAGCCTCGCTGCGAGGGGGCTCGATGAGCAGTTCTTC
CASSLAARGLDEQFF
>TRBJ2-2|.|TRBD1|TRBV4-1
TGCGCCAGCAGTCCGTGGGGTGAGACAGGGGCGAACACCGGGGAGCTGTTTTTT
CASSPWGETGANTGELFF
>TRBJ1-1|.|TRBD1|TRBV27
TGTGCCACCTCGACAGGGGCAAACACTGAAGCTTTCTTT
CATSTGANTEAFF
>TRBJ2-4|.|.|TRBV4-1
TGCGCCAGCAGCCACGGAGAGCGGGCCAAAAACATTCAGTACTTC
CASSHGERAKNIQYF
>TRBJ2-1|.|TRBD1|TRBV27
TGTGCCAGCAGTTCATCCTCCACAGGGGCCCCCTACAATGAGCAGTTCTTC
CASSSSSTGAPYNEQFF
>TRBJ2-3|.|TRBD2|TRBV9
TGTGCCAGCAGCTCCAACCCCGCTAGCGGGACTTCCACAGATACGCAGTATTTT
CASSSNPASGTSTDTQYF
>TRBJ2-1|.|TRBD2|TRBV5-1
TGCGCCAGCAGCGGGACTAGCGGGATCAATGAGCAGTTCTTC
CASSGTSGINEQFF